What follows is one T cell receptor beta chain and its context. The antigen remains unidentified. Measured with immunoSEQ multiplex PCR; TCRdb has only the in-frame clones, and not every one. The profile shows around 7,000 clones, around 94% of them singletons. Blood collection times were about day -28 and days 30, 100, 180 posttransplant. Germline V gives CDR1 SGDLS, CDR2 YYNGEE. This CDR3 has 16 residues. V lost 0 bases to trimming and J lost 0 bases, with 9 bases between them. This sample was included in a study of T cell clonotyping in hematopoietic cell transplantation. Study-wide points: Graft donor and pretransplant recipient Inverse Simpson Index values predicted broader posttransplant TCR diversity.

This sequence was found in a male patient in his sixties who had an allogeneic stem cell transplant from an unrelated donor, so T cells may come from the graft donor. Some clones in this sample may be carry-over from other donors' samples. Source: peripheral blood mononuclear cells, taken 30 days after allogeneic stem cell transplant. The chain links TRBV9 to TRBJ2-2; no reliable D call. In nucleotides, the CDR3 is TGTGCCAGCAGCGTAGCTGGCGGTGCGAACACCGGGGAGCTGTTTTTT. Its translation: CASSVAGGANTGELFF.